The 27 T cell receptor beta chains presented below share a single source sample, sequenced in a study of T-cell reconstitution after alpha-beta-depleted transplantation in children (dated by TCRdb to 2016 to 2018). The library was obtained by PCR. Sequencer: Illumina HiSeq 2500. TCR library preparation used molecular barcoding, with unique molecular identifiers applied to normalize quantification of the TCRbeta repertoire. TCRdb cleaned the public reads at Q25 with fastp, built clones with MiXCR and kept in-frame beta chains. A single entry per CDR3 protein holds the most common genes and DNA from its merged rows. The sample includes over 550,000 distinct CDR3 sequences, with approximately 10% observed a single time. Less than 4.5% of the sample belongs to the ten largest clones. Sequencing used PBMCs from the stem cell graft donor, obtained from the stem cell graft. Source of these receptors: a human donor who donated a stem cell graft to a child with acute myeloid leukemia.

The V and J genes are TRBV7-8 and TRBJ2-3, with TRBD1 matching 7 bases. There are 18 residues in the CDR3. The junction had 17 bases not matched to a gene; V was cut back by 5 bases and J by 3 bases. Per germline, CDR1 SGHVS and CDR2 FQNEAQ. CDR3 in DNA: TGTGCCAGCAGCCGTACCTTGCCGAGACAGGGTATGACAGATACGCAGTATTTT. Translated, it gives CASSRTLPRQGMTDTQYF.

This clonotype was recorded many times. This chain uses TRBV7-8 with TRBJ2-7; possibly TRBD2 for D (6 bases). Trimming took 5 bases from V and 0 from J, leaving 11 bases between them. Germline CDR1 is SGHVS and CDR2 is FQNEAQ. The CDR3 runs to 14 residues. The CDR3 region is CASSRGLSSYEQYF. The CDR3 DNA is TGTGCCAGCAGCCGGGGGTTGAGCTCCTACGAGCAGTACTTC.

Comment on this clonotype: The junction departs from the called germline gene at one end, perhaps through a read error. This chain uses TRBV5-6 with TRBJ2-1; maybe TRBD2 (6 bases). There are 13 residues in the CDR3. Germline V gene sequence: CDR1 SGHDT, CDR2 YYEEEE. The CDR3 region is CASSLAWGEQQLF. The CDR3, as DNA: TGTGCCAGCAGCTTGGCCTGGGGGGAGCAGCAGCTCTTC.

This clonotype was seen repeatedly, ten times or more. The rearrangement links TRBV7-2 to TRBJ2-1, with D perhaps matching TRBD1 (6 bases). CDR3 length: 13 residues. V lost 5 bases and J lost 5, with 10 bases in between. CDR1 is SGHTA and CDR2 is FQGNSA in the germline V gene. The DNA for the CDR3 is TGTGCCAGCAGCCGCAACAGGGACAATGAGCAGTTCTTC. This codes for CASSRNRDNEQFF.

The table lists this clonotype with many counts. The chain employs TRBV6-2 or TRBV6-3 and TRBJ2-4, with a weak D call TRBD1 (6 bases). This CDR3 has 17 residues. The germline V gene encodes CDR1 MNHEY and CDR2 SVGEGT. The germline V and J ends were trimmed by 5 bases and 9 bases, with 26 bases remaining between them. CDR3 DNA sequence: TGTGCCAGCAGTGCTAAAACAGGGAGTGGATTGACAAGCATTCAGTACTTC. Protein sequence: CASSAKTGSGLTSIQYF.

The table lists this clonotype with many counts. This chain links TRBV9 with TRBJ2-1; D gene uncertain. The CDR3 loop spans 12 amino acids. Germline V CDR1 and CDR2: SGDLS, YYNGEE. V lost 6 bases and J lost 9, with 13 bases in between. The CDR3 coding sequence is TGTGCCAGCACCTTGAAATGGGGTGAGCAGTTCTTC. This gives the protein CASTLKWGEQFF.

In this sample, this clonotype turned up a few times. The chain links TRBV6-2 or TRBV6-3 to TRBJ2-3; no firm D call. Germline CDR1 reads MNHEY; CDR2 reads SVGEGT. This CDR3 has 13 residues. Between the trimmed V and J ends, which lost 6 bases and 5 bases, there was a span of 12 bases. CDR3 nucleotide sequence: TGTGCCAGCAGCCGAACGTCAAAAGATACGCAGTATTTT. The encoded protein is CASSRTSKDTQYF.

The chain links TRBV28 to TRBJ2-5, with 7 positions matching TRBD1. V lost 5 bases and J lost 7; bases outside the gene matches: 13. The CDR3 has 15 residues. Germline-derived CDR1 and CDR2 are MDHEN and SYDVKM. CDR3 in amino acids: CASSPQATGPGTQYF. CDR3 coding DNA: TGTGCCAGCAGTCCCCAAGCGACAGGGCCGGGGACCCAGTACTTC.

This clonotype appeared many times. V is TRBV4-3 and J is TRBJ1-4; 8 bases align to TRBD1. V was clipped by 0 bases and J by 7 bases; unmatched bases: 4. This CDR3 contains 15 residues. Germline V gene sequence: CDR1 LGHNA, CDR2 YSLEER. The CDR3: CASSQDVQGGEKLFF. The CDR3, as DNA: TGCGCCAGCAGCCAAGATGTACAGGGGGGTGAAAAACTGTTTTTT.

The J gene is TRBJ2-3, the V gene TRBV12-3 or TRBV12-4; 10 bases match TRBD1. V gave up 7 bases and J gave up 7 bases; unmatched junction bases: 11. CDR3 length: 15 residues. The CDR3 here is CASTIGGQGPYTQYF. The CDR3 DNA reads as TGTGCCAGCACCATCGGGGGACAGGGGCCATATACGCAGTATTTT.

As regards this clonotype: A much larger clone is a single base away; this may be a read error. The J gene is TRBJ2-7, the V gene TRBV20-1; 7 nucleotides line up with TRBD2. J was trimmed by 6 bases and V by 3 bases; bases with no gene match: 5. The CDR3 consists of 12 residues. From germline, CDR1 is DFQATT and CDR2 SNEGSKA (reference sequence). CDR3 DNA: TGCAGTGCTAGCGGGAGGTCCATCGAGCAGTACTTC. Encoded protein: CSASGRSIEQYF.

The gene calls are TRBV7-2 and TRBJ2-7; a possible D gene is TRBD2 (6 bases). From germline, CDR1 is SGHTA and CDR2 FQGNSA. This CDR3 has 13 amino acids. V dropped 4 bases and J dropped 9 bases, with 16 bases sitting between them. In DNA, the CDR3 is TGTGCCAGCAGCTCCCCGGTTGGGCGGGGGCAGTACTTC. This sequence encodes CASSSPVGRGQYF.

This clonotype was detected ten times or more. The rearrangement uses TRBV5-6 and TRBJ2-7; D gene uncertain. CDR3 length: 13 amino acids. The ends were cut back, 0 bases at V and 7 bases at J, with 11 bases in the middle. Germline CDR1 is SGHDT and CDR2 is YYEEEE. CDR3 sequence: CASSLATAREQYF. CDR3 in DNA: TGTGCCAGCAGCTTGGCCACAGCTCGGGAGCAGTACTTC.

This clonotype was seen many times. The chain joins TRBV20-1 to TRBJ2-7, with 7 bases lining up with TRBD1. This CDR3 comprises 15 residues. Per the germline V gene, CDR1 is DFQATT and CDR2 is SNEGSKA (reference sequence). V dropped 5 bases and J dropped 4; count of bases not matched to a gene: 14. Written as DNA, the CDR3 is TGCAGTGCTCCTAGACAGGGTCTCAGTCCTTACGAGCAGTACTTC. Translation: CSAPRQGLSPYEQYF.

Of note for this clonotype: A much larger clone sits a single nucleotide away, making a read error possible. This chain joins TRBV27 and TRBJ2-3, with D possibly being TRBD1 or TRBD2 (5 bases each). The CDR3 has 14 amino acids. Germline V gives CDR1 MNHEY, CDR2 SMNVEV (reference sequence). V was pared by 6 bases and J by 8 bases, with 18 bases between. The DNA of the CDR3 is TGTGCCAGCAGCTCACTACTAGGGGTAGTTACGCAGTATTTT. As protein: CASSSLLGVVTQYF.

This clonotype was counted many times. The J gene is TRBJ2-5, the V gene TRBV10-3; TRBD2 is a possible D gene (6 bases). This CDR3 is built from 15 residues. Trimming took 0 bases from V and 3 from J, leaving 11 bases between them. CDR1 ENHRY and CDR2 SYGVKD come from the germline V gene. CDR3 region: CAISESTRGKETQYF. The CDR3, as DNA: TGTGCCATCAGTGAGTCGACTCGGGGGAAAGAGACCCAGTACTTC.

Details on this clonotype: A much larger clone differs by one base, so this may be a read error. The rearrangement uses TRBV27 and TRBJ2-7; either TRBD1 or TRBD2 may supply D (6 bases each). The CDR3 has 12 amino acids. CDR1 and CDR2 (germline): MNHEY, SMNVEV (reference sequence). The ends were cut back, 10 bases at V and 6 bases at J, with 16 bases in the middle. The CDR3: CANNSEGGEQYF. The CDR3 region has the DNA TGTGCCAACAATTCTGAGGGGGGCGAGCAGTACTTC.

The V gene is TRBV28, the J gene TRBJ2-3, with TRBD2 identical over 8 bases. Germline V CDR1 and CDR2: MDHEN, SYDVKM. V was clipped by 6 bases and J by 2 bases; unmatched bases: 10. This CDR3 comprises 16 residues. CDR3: CASRGQSGSVTDTQYF. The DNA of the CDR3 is TGTGCCAGCAGGGGACAAAGCGGGAGCGTCACAGATACGCAGTATTTT.

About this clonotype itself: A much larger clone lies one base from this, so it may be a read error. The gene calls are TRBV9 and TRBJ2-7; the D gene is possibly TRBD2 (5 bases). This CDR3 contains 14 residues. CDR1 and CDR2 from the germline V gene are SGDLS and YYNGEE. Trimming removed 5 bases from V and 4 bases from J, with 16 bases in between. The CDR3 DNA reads TGTGCCAGCAGATTTAGCGCCCGCACTTACGAGCAGTACTTC. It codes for CASRFSARTYEQYF.

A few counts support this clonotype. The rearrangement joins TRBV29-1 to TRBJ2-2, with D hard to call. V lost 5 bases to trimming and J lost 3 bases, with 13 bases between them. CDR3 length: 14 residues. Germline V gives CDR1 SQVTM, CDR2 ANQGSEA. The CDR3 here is CSVSPSTYTGELFF. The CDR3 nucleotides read TGCAGCGTTAGCCCCAGCACCTACACCGGGGAGCTGTTTTTT.

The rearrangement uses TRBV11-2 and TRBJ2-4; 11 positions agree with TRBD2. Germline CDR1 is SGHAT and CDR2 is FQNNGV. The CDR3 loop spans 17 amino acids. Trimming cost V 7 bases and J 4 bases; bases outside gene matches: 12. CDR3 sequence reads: CASNSNLTSGDKNIQYF. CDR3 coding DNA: TGTGCCAGCAACTCAAACCTGACTAGCGGGGATAAAAACATTCAGTACTTC.

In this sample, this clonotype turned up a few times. The CDR3 spells CASSPDGGQFF. The CDR3 DNA follows: TGTGCCAGCAGCCCGGACGGTGGGCAGTTCTTC. This chain uses TRBV12-3 or TRBV12-4 with TRBJ2-1, with D uncertain. The CDR3 contains 11 residues. V was cut by 6 bases and J by 12 bases, with 12 bases left in between.

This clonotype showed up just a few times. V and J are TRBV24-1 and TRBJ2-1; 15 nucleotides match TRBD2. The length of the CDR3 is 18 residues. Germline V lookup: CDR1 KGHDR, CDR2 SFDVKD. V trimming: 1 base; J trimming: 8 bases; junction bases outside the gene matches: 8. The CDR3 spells CATSDFGLAGGPGDEQFF. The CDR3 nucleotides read TGTGCCACCAGTGATTTTGGACTAGCGGGAGGGCCGGGCGATGAGCAGTTCTTC.

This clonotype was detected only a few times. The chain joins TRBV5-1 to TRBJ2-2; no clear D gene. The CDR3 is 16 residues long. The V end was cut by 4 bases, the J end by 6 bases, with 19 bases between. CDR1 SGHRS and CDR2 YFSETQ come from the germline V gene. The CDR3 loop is CASSQKYGGQAGELFF. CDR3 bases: TGCGCCAGCAGCCAAAAATATGGCGGCCAGGCCGGGGAGCTGTTTTTT. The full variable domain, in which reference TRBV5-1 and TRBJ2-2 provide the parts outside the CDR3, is KAGVTQTPRYLIKTRGQQVTLSCSPISGHRSVSWYQQTPGQGLQFLFEYFSETQRNKGNFPGRFSGRQFSNSRSEMNVSTLELGDSALYLCASSQKYGGQAGELFFGEGSRLTVL.

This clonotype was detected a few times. The CDR3 spells CATSNPSPLSGRETQYF. CDR3 sequence (DNA): TGTGCCACCAGCAACCCGTCCCCCTTATCAGGTCGGGAGACCCAGTACTTC. The rearrangement uses TRBV15 and TRBJ2-5, with D unresolved. The V gene lost 4 bases and the J gene lost 5 bases, with 23 bases spanning the gap. There are 17 residues in the CDR3. CDR1 is LNHNV, CDR2 YYDKDF, per germline (reference sequence).

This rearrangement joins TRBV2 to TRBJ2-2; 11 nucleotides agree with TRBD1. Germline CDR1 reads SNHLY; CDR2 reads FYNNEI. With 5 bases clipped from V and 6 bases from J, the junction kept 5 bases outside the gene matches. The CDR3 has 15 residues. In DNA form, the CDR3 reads TGTGCCAGCAGTCCCGGGACAGGGGGTCCCGGGGAGCTGTTTTTT. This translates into CASSPGTGGPGELFF.

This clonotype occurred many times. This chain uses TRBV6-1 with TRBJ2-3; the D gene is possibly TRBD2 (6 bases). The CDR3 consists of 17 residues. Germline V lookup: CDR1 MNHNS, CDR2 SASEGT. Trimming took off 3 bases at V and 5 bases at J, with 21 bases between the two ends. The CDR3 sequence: CASSDFPPGSAIDTQYF. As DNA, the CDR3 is TGTGCCAGCAGTGATTTCCCTCCCGGGAGCGCAATAGATACGCAGTATTTT.